The 23 T cell receptor beta chains below come from one sample, sequenced in a study of shared clonotypes between healthy human individuals. Terminally differentiated effector memory CD45RA+ cells were left out of the naive CD8 fraction, which was CD45RO-negative and positively selected for CCR7. TCRdb's table, derived via immunoSEQ multiplex PCR, lists solely in-frame clones and lacks some. Of about 2.2 million clones listed, around 93% are singletons. What was sequenced was naive CD8+ T cells from PBMCs. The receptors were sampled from a man younger than 35 in good health. Some clones in this sample may be carry-over from other donors' samples.

This chain connects TRBV27 to TRBJ2-7; D is uncertain. V was pared by 3 bases and J by 2 bases, with 8 bases between. Per germline, CDR1 MNHEY and CDR2 SMNVEV (reference sequence). The CDR3 contains 13 residues. As DNA, the CDR3 is TGTGCCAGCAGTTTCTGGCCGACCTACGAGCAGTACTTC. Its translation is CASSFWPTYEQYF.

V usage is TRBV7-9 and J usage is TRBJ2-7; D is possibly TRBD1 (5 bases). This CDR3 is built from 16 residues. Germline V gene sequence: CDR1 SEHNR, CDR2 FQNEAQ (reference sequence). Trimming left V 1 base short and J 0 bases short, with 13 bases between. The CDR3 nucleotides are TGTGCCAGCAGCTTAGGGTCAACAGGCGTCTCCTACGAGCAGTACTTC. Amino acid sequence: CASSLGSTGVSYEQYF.

This chain connects TRBV6-6 to TRBJ2-7; D may match TRBD1 or TRBD2 (5 bases each). Trimming left V 0 bases short and J 3 bases short, with 12 bases between. The CDR3 length is 15 residues. Germline CDR1 is MNHNY and CDR2 is SVGAGI (reference sequence). The CDR3 spells CASSYSGPVGYEQYF. The CDR3 DNA reads TGTGCCAGCAGTTACTCGGGACCAGTGGGCTACGAGCAGTACTTC.

The chain joins TRBV7-9 to TRBJ2-5, with 10 positions matching TRBD2. J was trimmed by 4 bases and V by 3 bases; bases with no gene match: 5. The germline gives CDR1 SEHNR, CDR2 FQNEAQ (reference sequence). There are 15 residues in the CDR3. CDR3 sequence (DNA): TGTGCCAGCAGCTTCACTAGCGGGGCCCCAGAGACCCAGTACTTC. Translating it yields CASSFTSGAPETQYF.

The chain combines TRBV5-6 with TRBJ2-1, with TRBD2 as a possible D gene (5 bases). This CDR3 has 16 residues. The V gene's germline CDR1 is SGHDT and CDR2 YYEEEE. The V and J ends lost 0 bases and 4 bases respectively, with 14 bases between them. Here the CDR3 reads CASSLEAAAGYNEQFF. CDR3 sequence (DNA): TGTGCCAGCAGCTTGGAGGCAGCGGCAGGATACAATGAGCAGTTCTTC.

The CDR3 region is CASSFLPGEQYF. The CDR3 coding sequence is TGTGCCAGCAGTTTTCTCCCGGGCGAGCAGTACTTC. The gene calls are TRBV28 and TRBJ2-7; no clear D. CDR3 size: 12 residues. Per germline, CDR1 MDHEN and CDR2 SYDVKM. Trimming stripped 3 bases from V and 6 bases from J, with 9 bases between.

The V gene is TRBV5-6, the J gene TRBJ2-7; D remains unclear. The V gene lost 1 base and the J gene lost 0 bases, with 8 bases spanning the gap. The CDR3 runs 14 residues. CDR1 and CDR2 (germline): SGHDT, YYEEEE. For the CDR3, the DNA is TGTGCCAGCAGCTTGATGGATAGCTCCTACGAGCAGTACTTC. It translates to CASSLMDSSYEQYF.

This chain uses TRBV29-1 with TRBJ2-6; possible D gene TRBD1, 5 bases. With 6 bases removed from V and 0 bases from J, the gap between germline ends came to 9 bases. The CDR3 length is 14 residues. The V gene's germline CDR1 is SQVTM and CDR2 ANQGSEA. The CDR3 region has the DNA TGCAGCGTCGGACATAGCTCTGGGGCCAACGTCCTGACTTTC. It specifies CSVGHSSGANVLTF.

This chain's CDR3 is CASSLGPGAGGPGTQYF. The CDR3 DNA reads as TGTGCCAGCAGTTTGGGCCCCGGAGCGGGAGGCCCCGGTACGCAGTATTTT. The chain has TRBV27 and TRBJ2-3; TRBD2 aligns across 9 bases. The CDR3 has 17 amino acids. The germline V gene has CDR1 MNHEY and CDR2 SMNVEV (reference sequence). V trimming: 3 bases; J trimming: 8 bases; junction bases outside the gene matches: 15.

This clone was counted once. The J gene is TRBJ1-4, the V gene TRBV6-5, with D perhaps TRBD1 (5 bases). The V gene lost 6 bases and the J gene lost 4 bases, with 12 bases spanning the gap. The CDR3 spans 14 residues. Germline V CDR1 and CDR2: MNHEY, SVGAGI. For the CDR3, the DNA is TGTGCCAGCAGCGAGACAGAGCTTAATGAAAAACTGTTTTTT. This encodes CASSETELNEKLFF.

CDR3 sequence: CASSAGVATRGDTQYF. CDR3 in DNA: TGTGCCAGCAGCGCGGGTGTCGCTACCCGAGGGGATACGCAGTATTTT. The genes are TRBV9 and TRBJ2-3; tentatively, D is TRBD2 (5 bases). The CDR3 contains 16 residues. Germline CDR1 reads SGDLS; CDR2 reads YYNGEE. Trimming stripped 3 bases from V and 6 bases from J, with 20 bases between.

The chain is built from TRBV15 and TRBJ1-2, with 7 bases that match TRBD1. Per germline, CDR1 LNHNV and CDR2 YYDKDF (reference sequence). V shed 8 bases, J shed 4 bases, and the junction held 1 base outside the gene matches. This CDR3 is built from 11 residues. DNA of the CDR3: TGTGCCACCGGGGACAGCTATGGCTACACCTTC. It yields the protein CATGDSYGYTF.

The chain recombines TRBV2 with TRBJ1-3; maybe TRBD1 (5 bases). Deletions cut 3 bases from V and 8 bases from J, with 8 bases between. CDR3 length: 12 amino acids. Germline V gene data show CDR1 as SNHLY and CDR2 as FYNNEI. Here the CDR3 DNA reads TGTGCCAGCAGTGACAGGGTTGACACCATATATTTT. It is translated as CASSDRVDTIYF.

V usage is TRBV9 and J usage is TRBJ2-2; TRBD2 is a possible D gene (5 bases). Germline V gene lookup returns CDR1 SGDLS and CDR2 YYNGEE. This CDR3 has 14 amino acids. V was cut by 2 bases and J by 7 bases, with 12 bases left in between. The CDR3 region has the DNA TGTGCCAGCAGCGTTAGCACTAGGGTCGGGGAGCTGTTTTTT. This gives the protein CASSVSTRVGELFF.

The chain couples TRBV30 to TRBJ2-4; weak D call: TRBD1 (6 bases). Germline V lookup: CDR1 GTSNPN, CDR2 SVGIG (reference sequence). The CDR3 consists of 14 residues. V lost 0 bases, J lost 0 bases, and 6 bases lay in between. The CDR3 nucleotides read TGTGCCTGGAGTGTAGGGGGAGCCAAAAACATTCAGTACTTC. As protein: CAWSVGGAKNIQYF.

V is TRBV9 and J is TRBJ2-3, with 10 bases aligning to TRBD2. V dropped 2 bases and J dropped 1; count of bases not matched to a gene: 4. This CDR3 has 16 amino acids. Germline CDR1 and CDR2: SGDLS and YYNGEE. The CDR3 region has the DNA TGTGCCAGCAGCGTTGGGACTAGCGACGGCACAGATACGCAGTATTTT. It specifies CASSVGTSDGTDTQYF.

This clone came up a few times. The genes are TRBV9 and TRBJ2-1; 10 bases line up with TRBD2. The V gene end was trimmed by 4 bases and the J gene end by 1 base; junction bases not matched to a gene: 2. Germline CDR1 SGDLS, CDR2 YYNGEE. The CDR3 consists of 15 residues. Here the CDR3 DNA reads TGTGCCAGCAGCCTTAGCGGGAGGTCCTACAATGAGCAGTTCTTC. This translates into CASSLSGRSYNEQFF.

The chain couples TRBV14 to TRBJ2-7; D perhaps matches TRBD2 (7 bases). V was pared by 0 bases and J by 5 bases, with 23 bases between. Germline V gene sequence: CDR1 SGHDN, CDR2 FVKESK. This CDR3 has 18 residues. CDR3: CASSQDKASGAGDHEQYF. In DNA, the CDR3 is TGTGCCAGCAGCCAAGATAAGGCCTCGGGGGCGGGAGATCACGAGCAGTACTTC.

The chain's CDR3 is CASSLGPPDETQYF. Written as DNA, the CDR3 is TGTGCCAGCAGTCTCGGCCCTCCGGACGAGACCCAGTACTTC. The rearrangement uses TRBV6-5 and TRBJ2-5; D not certain. There are 14 residues in the CDR3. V was trimmed by 5 bases and J by 5 bases, leaving 15 bases between them. Germline V gene sequence: CDR1 MNHEY, CDR2 SVGAGI.

The V and J genes are TRBV9 and TRBJ2-5; 14 bases agree with TRBD2. The CDR3 spans 18 residues. The germline V gene encodes CDR1 SGDLS and CDR2 YYNGEE. V lost 3 bases to trimming and J lost 4 bases; unmatched junction nucleotides: 11. The CDR3 reads CASSASGTSGRGGETQYF. The CDR3 DNA follows: TGTGCCAGCAGCGCCTCCGGGACTAGCGGGAGAGGAGGAGAGACCCAGTACTTC.

In this sample, this clone turned up once. Distinct nucleotide sequences in the sample also encode this CDR3. The V gene is TRBV9, the J gene TRBJ2-1; D gene unclear. The CDR3 runs 15 residues. Germline V gene sequence: CDR1 SGDLS, CDR2 YYNGEE. V lost 0 bases to trimming and J lost 0 bases, with 7 bases between them. CDR3 nucleotides: TGTGCCAGCAGCGTAGGGAGAGGCTCCTACAATGAGCAGTTCTTC. This encodes CASSVGRGSYNEQFF.

This rearrangement joins TRBV7-3 to TRBJ2-3, with D tentatively TRBD1 or TRBD2 (5 bases each). The CDR3 is made up of 15 amino acids. V was shortened by 5 bases and J by 4 bases, with 16 bases between the two germline ends. Germline loops: CDR1 SGHTA, CDR2 FQGTGA. CDR3 loop: CASSLRGVEADTQYF. The CDR3 nucleotides read TGTGCCAGCAGCCTCCGAGGGGTAGAGGCAGATACGCAGTATTTT.

V usage is TRBV27 and J usage is TRBJ2-5, with 7 bases that match TRBD2. V dropped 10 bases and J dropped 9; count of bases not matched to a gene: 14. The CDR3 runs 13 residues. The V gene's germline CDR1 is MNHEY and CDR2 SMNVEV (reference sequence). The CDR3 region has the DNA TGTGCCACCGGGACTACCTCCTTGTCGGCCCAGTACTTC. It translates to CATGTTSLSAQYF.